The 6 T cell receptor beta chains below come from one sample, sequenced in a study of early T cells in non-severe SARS-CoV-2 infection. From the 5' RACE reads, TCRdb called clonotypes with MiXCR, one entry per CDR3 protein. The repertoire has roughly 27,000 distinct CDR3 sequences, 4% to 4.5% of them found once; the top ten carry nearly 4.5%. Sequenced: whole blood. The receptors come from an adult who was a healthcare worker with PCR-confirmed SARS-CoV-2 infection or an uninfected control (not recorded which).

Only a few counts were recorded for this clonotype. The chain joins TRBV29-1 to TRBJ2-1; D is uncertain. CDR1 is SQVTM, CDR2 ANQGSEA, per germline. This CDR3 has 12 residues. V gave up 1 base and J gave up 8 bases, with 9 bases separating them. CDR3 region: CSVEVSGYEQFF. CDR3 DNA: TGCAGCGTTGAAGTATCGGGCTATGAGCAGTTCTTC.

This clonotype was recorded many times. The chain carries TRBV15 and TRBJ1-2, with D uncertain. The V end was cut by 1 base, the J end by 6 bases, with 12 bases between. The CDR3 has 14 amino acids. Germline CDR1 and CDR2: LNHNV and YYDKDF (reference sequence). This CDR3 is CATSRVLGSDGYTF. As DNA, the CDR3 is TGTGCCACCAGCAGAGTATTGGGGTCCGATGGCTACACCTTC.

This clonotype was picked up many times. This chain connects TRBV6-6 to TRBJ2-6; possible D gene TRBD2, 6 bases. V was trimmed by 11 bases and J by 2 bases, leaving 10 bases between them. The CDR3 spans 13 residues. CDR1 and CDR2 (germline): MNHNY, SVGAGI (reference sequence). The CDR3: CASTGAGANVLTF. CDR3 DNA: TGTGCCTCCACGGGGGCTGGGGCCAACGTCCTGACTTTC.

At least ten counts were recorded for this clonotype. The chain couples TRBV27 to TRBJ2-2; 7 positions agree with TRBD2. Germline CDR1 is MNHEY and CDR2 is SMNVEV (reference sequence). This CDR3 spans 15 amino acids. V was clipped by 6 bases and J by 5 bases; unmatched bases: 9. CDR3 residues: CASSHGLGGTGELFF. In DNA form, the CDR3 reads TGTGCCAGCAGCCATGGACTAGGTGGTACCGGGGAGCTGTTTTTT.

In this sample, this clonotype turned up many times. V and J are TRBV27 and TRBJ1-6; D perhaps matches TRBD1 (5 bases). The CDR3 loop spans 16 amino acids. Germline loops: CDR1 MNHEY, CDR2 SMNVEV (reference sequence). The V and J ends lost 4 bases and 1 base respectively, with 11 bases between them. The DNA for the CDR3 is TGTGCCAGCAGTTCGGGGGACGTATCCTATAATTCACCCCTCCACTTT. Amino acids: CASSSGDVSYNSPLHF.

This clonotype was recorded at least ten times. CDR3 loop: CASRTSGNTDTQYF. The CDR3, as DNA: TGTGCCAGCAGGACTAGCGGGAACACAGATACGCAGTATTTT. The chain combines TRBV6-1 with TRBJ2-3; 11 nucleotides match TRBD2. CDR3 length: 14 residues. The germline CDR1 and CDR2 sequences are MNHNS and SASEGT. V trimming: 6 bases; J trimming: 2 bases; junction bases outside the gene matches: 1.